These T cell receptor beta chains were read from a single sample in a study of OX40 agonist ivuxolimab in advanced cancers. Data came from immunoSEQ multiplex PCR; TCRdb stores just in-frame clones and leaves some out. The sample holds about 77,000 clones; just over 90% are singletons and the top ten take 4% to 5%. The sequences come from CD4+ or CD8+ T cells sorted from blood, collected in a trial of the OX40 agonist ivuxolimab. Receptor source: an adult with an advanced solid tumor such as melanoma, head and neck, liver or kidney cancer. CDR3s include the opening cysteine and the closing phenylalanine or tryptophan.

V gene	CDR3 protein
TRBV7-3	CASSSRGGETQYF
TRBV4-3	CASRRVEQAGTEAFF
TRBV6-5	CASRGERGPYEQYF
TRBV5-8	CASSLAGTDTQYF
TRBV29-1	CSAKVTGELFF
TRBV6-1	CASSAIREIRSSTDTQYF
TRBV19	CASSEGNRWTLGYTF
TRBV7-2	CASSPGLAGRETQYF
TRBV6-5	CASTTRDRGTEAFF
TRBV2	CASRGEDTQYF
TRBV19	CASSIGLAGTYEQYF
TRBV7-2	CASSFQSTSAYEQYF
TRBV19	CASSYAGNGETQYF
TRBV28	CASSLGTGGWSSYEQYF
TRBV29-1	CSVAGTDIDYGYTF
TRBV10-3	CAKTGEGSLNTEAFF
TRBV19	CASSPKRDSGNTIYF
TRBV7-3	CASSLIRGDEQYF
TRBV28	CASSFPGTGNYEQYF
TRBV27	CASSTDRVSTDTQYF
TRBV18	CASSSRTGSYNEQFF
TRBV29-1	CSVVTGGSNQPQHF
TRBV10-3	CAISELEYQAQHF
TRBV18	CASSPQVGDQPQHF
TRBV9	CASSVEGFLSSYNEQFF
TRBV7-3	CASSSQWGVLGEQFF
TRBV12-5	CARGSMVEQYF
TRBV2	CASSEAPARRGYGQYF
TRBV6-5	CASSTRREKAFF
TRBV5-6	CASSSGQVSSYEQYF
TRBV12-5	CASGLGETQYF